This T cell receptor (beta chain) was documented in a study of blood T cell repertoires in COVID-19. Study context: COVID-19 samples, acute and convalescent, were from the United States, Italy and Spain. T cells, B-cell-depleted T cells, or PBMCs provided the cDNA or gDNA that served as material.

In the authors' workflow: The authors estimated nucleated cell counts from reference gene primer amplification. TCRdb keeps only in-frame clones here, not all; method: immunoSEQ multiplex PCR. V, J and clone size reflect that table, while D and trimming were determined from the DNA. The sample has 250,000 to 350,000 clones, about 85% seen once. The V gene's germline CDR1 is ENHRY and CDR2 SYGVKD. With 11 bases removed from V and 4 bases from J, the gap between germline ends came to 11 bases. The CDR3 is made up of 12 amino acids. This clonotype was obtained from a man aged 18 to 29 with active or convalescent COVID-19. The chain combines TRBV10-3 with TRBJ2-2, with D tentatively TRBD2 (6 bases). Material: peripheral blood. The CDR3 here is CASSGGTGELFF. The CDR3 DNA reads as TGTGCCTCTTCCGGGGGCACCGGGGAGCTGTTTTTT.